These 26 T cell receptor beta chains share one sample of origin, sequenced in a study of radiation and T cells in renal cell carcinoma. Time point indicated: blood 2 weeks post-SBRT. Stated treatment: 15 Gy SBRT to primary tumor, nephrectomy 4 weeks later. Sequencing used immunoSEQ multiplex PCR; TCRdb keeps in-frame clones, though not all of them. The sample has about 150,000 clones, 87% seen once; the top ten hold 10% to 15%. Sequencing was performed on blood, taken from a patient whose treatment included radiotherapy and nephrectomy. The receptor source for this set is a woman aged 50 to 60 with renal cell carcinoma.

CDR3 nucleotide sequence: TGTGCCAGCAGCTCACCCCAGGGCCTTAGCTCCTACAATGAGCAGTTCTTC. Amino acids: CASSSPQGLSSYNEQFF. This chain connects TRBV7-9 to TRBJ2-1; a possible D gene is TRBD1 (5 bases). This CDR3 spans 17 amino acids. Germline lookup yields CDR1 SEHNR and CDR2 FQNEAQ (reference sequence). Deletions cut 4 bases from V and 0 bases from J, with 16 bases between.

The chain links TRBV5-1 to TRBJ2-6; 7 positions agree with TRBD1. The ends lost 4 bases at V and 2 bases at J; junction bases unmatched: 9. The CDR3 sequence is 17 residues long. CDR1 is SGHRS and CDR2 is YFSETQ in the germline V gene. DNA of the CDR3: TGCGCCAGCAGCGGACAGGTGTCCCGTACTGGGGCCAACGTCCTGACTTTC. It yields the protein CASSGQVSRTGANVLTF.

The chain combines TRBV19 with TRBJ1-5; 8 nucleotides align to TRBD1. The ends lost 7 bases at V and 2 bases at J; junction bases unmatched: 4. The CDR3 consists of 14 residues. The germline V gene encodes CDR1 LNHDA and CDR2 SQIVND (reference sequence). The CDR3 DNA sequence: TGTGCCAGTAAGCCACAGGGGGGCAATCAGCCCCAGCATTTT. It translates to CASKPQGGNQPQHF.

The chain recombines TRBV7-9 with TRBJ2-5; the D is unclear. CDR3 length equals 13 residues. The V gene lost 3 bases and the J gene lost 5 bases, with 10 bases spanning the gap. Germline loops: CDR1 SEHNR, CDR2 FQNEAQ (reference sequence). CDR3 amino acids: CASSFELGETQYF. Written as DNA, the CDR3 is TGTGCCAGCAGCTTCGAGCTCGGGGAGACCCAGTACTTC.

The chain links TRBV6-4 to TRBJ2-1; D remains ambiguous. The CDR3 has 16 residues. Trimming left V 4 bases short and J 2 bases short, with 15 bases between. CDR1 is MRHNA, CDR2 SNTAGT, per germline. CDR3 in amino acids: CASSAWGTPAYNEQFF. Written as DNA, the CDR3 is TGTGCCAGCAGTGCTTGGGGAACCCCAGCCTACAATGAGCAGTTCTTC.

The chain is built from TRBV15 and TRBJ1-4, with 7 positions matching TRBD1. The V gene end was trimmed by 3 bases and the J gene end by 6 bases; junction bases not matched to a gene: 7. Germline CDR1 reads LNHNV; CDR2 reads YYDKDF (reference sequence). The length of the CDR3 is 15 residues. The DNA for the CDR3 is TGTGCCACCAGCAGGGAGGGGGCTGGGGATGAAAAACTGTTTTTT. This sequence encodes CATSREGAGDEKLFF.

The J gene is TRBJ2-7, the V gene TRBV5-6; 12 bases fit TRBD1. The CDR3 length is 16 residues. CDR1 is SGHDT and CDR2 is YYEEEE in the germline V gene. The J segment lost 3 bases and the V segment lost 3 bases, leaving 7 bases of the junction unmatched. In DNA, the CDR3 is TGTGCCAGCAGCTATCCGGGACAGGGGGCTTTCTACGAGCAGTACTTC. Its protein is CASSYPGQGAFYEQYF.

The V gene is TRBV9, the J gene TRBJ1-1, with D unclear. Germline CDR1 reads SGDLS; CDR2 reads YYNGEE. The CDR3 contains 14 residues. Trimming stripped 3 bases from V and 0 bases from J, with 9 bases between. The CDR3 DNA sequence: TGTGCCAGCAGCGAGGTGCGTTTGAACACTGAAGCTTTCTTT. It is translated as CASSEVRLNTEAFF.

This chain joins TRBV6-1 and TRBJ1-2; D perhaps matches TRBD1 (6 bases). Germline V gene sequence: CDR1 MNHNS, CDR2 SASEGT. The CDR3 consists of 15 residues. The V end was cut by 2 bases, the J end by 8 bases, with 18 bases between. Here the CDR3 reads CASSEFVAGVVGYTF. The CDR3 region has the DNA TGTGCCAGCAGTGAATTTGTTGCAGGGGTAGTCGGCTACACCTTC.

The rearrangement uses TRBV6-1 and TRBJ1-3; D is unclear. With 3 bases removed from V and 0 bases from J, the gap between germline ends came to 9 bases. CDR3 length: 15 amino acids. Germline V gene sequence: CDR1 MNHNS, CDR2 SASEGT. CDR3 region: CASSDLPNSGNTIYF. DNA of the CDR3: TGTGCCAGCAGTGACCTACCAAACTCTGGAAACACCATATATTTT.

CDR3 in DNA: TGTGCCTGGAGTGTAGGTGGAAACACCATATATTTT. The encoded protein is CAWSVGGNTIYF. The J gene is TRBJ1-3, the V gene TRBV30; D remains ambiguous. With 0 bases removed from V and 3 bases from J, the gap between germline ends came to 3 bases. The CDR3 covers 12 residues. Germline CDR1 and CDR2: GTSNPN and SVGIG (reference sequence).

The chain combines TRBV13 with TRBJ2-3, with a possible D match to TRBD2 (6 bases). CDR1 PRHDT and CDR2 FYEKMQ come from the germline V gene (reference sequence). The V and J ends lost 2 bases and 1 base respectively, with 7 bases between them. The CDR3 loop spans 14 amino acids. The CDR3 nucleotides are TGTGCCAGCAGCTTATGGGGGGGCACAGATACGCAGTATTTT. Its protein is CASSLWGGTDTQYF.

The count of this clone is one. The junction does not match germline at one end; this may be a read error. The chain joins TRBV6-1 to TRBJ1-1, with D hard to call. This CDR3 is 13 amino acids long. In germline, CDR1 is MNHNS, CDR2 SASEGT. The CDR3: CASGDWLNAEAFF. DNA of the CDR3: TGTGCCAGCGGTGATTGGCTCAACGCTGAAGCTTTCTTT.

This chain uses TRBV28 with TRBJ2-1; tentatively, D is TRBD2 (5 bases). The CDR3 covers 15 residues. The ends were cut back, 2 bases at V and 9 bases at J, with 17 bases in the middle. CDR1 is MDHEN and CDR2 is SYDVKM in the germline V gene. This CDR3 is CASSLPWTLGGEQFF. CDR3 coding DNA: TGTGCCAGCAGTTTACCGTGGACTTTAGGAGGTGAGCAGTTCTTC.

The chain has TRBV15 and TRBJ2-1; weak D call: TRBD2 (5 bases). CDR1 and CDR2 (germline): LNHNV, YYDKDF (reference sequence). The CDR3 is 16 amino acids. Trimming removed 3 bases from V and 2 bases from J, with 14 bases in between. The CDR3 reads CATSRGSSGTYNEQFF. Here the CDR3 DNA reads TGTGCCACCAGCAGGGGTAGCTCGGGGACCTACAATGAGCAGTTCTTC.

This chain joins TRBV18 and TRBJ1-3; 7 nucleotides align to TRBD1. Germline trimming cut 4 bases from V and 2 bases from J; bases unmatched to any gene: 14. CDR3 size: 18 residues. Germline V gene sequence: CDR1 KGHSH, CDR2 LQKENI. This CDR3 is CASSQLQNRGAPGNTIYF. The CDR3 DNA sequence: TGTGCCAGCTCACAACTTCAAAACAGGGGCGCCCCTGGAAACACCATATATTTT.

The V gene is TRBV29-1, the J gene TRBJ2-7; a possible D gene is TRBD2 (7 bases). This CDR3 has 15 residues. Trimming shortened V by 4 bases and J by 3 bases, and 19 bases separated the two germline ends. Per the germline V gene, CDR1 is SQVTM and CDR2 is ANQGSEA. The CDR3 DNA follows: TGCAGCGTTGTGGGGGGGCCGGTGCCAGGCTACGAGCAGTACTTC. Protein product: CSVVGGPVPGYEQYF.

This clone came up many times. CDR3 in DNA: TGTGCCAGTAGTAGAGGCATGAACACTGAAGCTTTCTTT. Amino acid sequence: CASSRGMNTEAFF. The chain carries TRBV19 and TRBJ1-1; D remains ambiguous. V dropped 4 bases and J dropped 0 bases, with 6 bases sitting between them. This CDR3 has 13 amino acids. The V gene's germline CDR1 is LNHDA and CDR2 SQIVND (reference sequence).

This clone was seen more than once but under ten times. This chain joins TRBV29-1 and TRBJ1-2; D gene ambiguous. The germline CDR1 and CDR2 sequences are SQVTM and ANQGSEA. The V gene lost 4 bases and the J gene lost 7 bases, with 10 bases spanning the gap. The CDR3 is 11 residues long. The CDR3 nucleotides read TGCAGCGTTGGGAGCGGACCTGGCTACACCTTC. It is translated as CSVGSGPGYTF.

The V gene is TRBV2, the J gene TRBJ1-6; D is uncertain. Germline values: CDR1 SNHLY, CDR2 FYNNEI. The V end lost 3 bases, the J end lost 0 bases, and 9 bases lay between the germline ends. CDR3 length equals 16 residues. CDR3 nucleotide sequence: TGTGCCAGCAGTGATAGGATAAGCTCCTATAATTCACCCCTCCACTTT. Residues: CASSDRISSYNSPLHF. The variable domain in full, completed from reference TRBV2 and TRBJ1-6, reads EPEVTQTPSHQVTQMGQEVILRCVPISNHLYFYWYRQILGQKVEFLVSFYNNEISEKSEIFDDQFSVERPDGSNFTLKIRSTKLEDSAMYFCASSDRISSYNSPLHFGNGTRLTVT.

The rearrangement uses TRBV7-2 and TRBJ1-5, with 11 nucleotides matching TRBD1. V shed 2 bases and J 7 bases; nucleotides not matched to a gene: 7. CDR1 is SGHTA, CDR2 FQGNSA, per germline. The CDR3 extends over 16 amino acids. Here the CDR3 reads CASSLRTGGGDQPQHF. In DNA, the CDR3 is TGTGCCAGCAGCTTAAGGACAGGGGGCGGAGACCAGCCCCAGCATTTT.

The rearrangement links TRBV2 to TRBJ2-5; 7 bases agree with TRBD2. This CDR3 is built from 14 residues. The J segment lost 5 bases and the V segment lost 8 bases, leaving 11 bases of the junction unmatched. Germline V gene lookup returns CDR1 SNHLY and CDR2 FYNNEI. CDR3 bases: TGTGCCAGCGACTTAGCGGGTGGGGTGGAGACCCAGTACTTC. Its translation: CASDLAGGVETQYF.

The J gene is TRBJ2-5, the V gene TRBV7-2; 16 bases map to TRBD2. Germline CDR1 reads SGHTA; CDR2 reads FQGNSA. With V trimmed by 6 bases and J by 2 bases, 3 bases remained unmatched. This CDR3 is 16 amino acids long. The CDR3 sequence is CASRSGLAGGQETQYF. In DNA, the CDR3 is TGTGCCAGCAGGTCGGGACTAGCGGGGGGGCAAGAGACCCAGTACTTC.

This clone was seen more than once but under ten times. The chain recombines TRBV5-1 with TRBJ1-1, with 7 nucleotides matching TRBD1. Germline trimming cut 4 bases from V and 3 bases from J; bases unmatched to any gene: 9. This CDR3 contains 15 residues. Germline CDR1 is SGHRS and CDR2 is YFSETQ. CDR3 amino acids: CASSKEGARDTEAFF. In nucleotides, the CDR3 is TGCGCCAGCAGCAAGGAGGGGGCGCGGGACACTGAAGCTTTCTTT.

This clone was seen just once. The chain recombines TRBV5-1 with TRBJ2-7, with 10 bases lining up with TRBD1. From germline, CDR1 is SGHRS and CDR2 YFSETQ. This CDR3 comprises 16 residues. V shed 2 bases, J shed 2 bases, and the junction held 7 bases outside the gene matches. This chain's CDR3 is CASSLTGQGTAYEQYF. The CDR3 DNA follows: TGCGCCAGCAGCTTAACGGGACAGGGGACTGCCTACGAGCAGTACTTC.

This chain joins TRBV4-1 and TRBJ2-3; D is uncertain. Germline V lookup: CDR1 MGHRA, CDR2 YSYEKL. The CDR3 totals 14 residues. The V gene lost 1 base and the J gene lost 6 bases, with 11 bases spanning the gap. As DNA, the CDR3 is TGCGCCAGCAGCCAAGTAGCTACTGGGGATACGCAGTATTTT. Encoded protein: CASSQVATGDTQYF.